This is a list of T cell receptor beta chains from one sample in a study of blood T cell repertoires in COVID-19. Profiling relied on immunoSEQ multiplex PCR, and the TCRdb table lists in-frame clones only, not all of them. The sample lists about 93,000 clones, 89% occurring once. The material sequenced was peripheral blood. The receptors come from a man in his sixties with COVID-19, enrolled during active disease. Both conserved end residues are part of each CDR3. D genes are given only for firm matches. Clone sizes are given selectively: once, few, many, or a class where the clone is expanded.

v_call,cdr3_length,j_call,d_call,clone_size,cdr3_aa,cdr3_nt
TRBV4-1,18,TRBJ2-1,TRBD2,-,CASSQDQVAGPSYNEQFF,TGCGCCAGCAGCCAAGATCAGGTAGCGGGTCCTTCTTACAATGAGCAGTTCTTC
TRBV7-9,18,TRBJ2-1,-,-,CASSLWSSGDGTYNEQFF,TGTGCCAGCAGCTTATGGTCTTCAGGGGACGGCACCTACAATGAGCAGTTCTTC
TRBV6-6,15,TRBJ1-1,-,-,CASSYSVGSHAEAFF,TGTGCCAGCAGTTACTCGGTCGGGTCTCACGCTGAAGCTTTCTTT
TRBV5-1,14,TRBJ2-7,-,-,CASSLDRGIYEQYF,TGCGCCAGCAGCTTGGATCGGGGGATCTACGAGCAGTACTTC
TRBV6-2/TRBV6-3,18,TRBJ2-3,TRBD2,-,CASSYSKGLAGVADTQYF,TGTGCCAGCAGTTACTCGAAGGGCCTAGCGGGAGTTGCAGATACGCAGTATTTT
TRBV7-9,17,TRBJ2-3,TRBD2,-,CASSLSSSGLSTDTQYF,TGTGCCAGCAGCTTATCATCTAGCGGGCTTAGCACAGATACGCAGTATTTT
TRBV30,13,TRBJ1-2,-,-,CASLLGAQDGYTF,TGTGCCTCCTTGCTGGGTGCCCAGGATGGCTACACCTTC
TRBV27,14,TRBJ2-1,-,-,CASSPGGRYNEQFF,TGTGCCAGCAGCCCCGGCGGAAGATACAATGAGCAGTTCTTC
TRBV4-2,13,TRBJ1-5,-,-,CASSQDRTTPQHF,TGTGCCAGCAGCCAAGATAGAACTACTCCCCAGCATTTT
TRBV5-1,14,TRBJ2-7,TRBD2,-,CASSSTSGSYEQYF,TGCGCCAGCAGCTCAACTAGCGGGAGCTACGAGCAGTACTTC
TRBV15,16,TRBJ1-2,-,-,CATSRSRGDRNYGYTF,TGTGCCACCAGCAGATCCAGGGGCGACCGGAACTATGGCTACACCTTC
TRBV7-2,14,TRBJ2-7,TRBD2,-,CASSPSGSSYEQYF,TGTGCCAGCAGCCCTAGCGGATCTTCCTACGAGCAGTACTTC
TRBV4-2,17,TRBJ1-4,-,-,CASSQGEDRATNEKLFF,TGTGCCAGCAGCCAAGGGGAAGACAGAGCAACTAATGAAAAACTGTTTTTT
TRBV7-9,17,TRBJ2-1,-,-,CASSSADWSGYYNEQFF,TGTGCCAGCAGCTCCGCCGACTGGAGCGGGTATTACAATGAGCAGTTCTTC
TRBV15,15,TRBJ2-7,TRBD1,-,CATSMGQGASYEQYF,TGTGCCACCAGCATGGGACAGGGGGCCTCCTACGAGCAGTACTTC
TRBV9,16,TRBJ2-5,TRBD1,-,CASSVGSGQGSETQYF,TGTGCCAGCAGCGTAGGTTCGGGACAGGGTTCGGAGACCCAGTACTTC
TRBV6-5,13,TRBJ2-7,TRBD1,-,CASRTTGFDEQYF,TGTGCCAGCAGAACGACAGGGTTCGACGAGCAGTACTTC
TRBV3-1/TRBV3-2,13,TRBJ1-1,-,-,CASIPKGGREAFF,TGTGCCAGCATACCAAAGGGGGGGCGCGAGGCTTTCTTT
TRBV9,15,TRBJ1-4,TRBD1,-,CASSARQGTGEKLFF,TGTGCCAGCAGCGCCAGACAGGGGACGGGGGAAAAACTGTTTTTT
TRBV29-1,14,TRBJ2-3,TRBD1,-,CSVPRGPSTDTQYF,TGCAGCGTCCCTAGGGGGCCGAGCACAGATACGCAGTATTTT
TRBV19,16,TRBJ1-5,-,-,CASSLAGAGGNQPQHF,TGTGCCAGTAGCCTCGCGGGGGCTGGGGGCAATCAGCCCCAGCATTTT
TRBV3-1/TRBV3-2,15,TRBJ1-6,-,-,CASSPGREGNSPLHF,TGTGCCAGCAGCCCCGGCCGCGAGGGTAATTCACCCCTCCACTTT
TRBV28,15,TRBJ2-1,-,once,CASSGPGSGRNEQFF,TGTGCCAGCAGTGGTCCAGGGTCGGGTCGCAATGAGCAGTTCTTC
TRBV19,17,TRBJ2-1,TRBD2,few,CASSISGSVFSYNEQFF,TGTGCCAGTAGTATAAGCGGGAGCGTTTTCTCCTACAATGAGCAGTTCTTC
TRBV3-1/TRBV3-2,16,TRBJ2-7,TRBD1,-,CASSQDNTGGFDEQYF,TGTGCCAGCAGCCAAGATAACACAGGGGGCTTCGACGAGCAGTACTTC
TRBV5-1,14,TRBJ1-2,-,-,CASSDHTGPPGYTF,TGCGCCAGCAGCGATCACACAGGCCCCCCTGGCTACACCTTC
TRBV11-2,15,TRBJ1-1,-,-,CASSLFPPKNTEAFF,TGTGCCAGCAGCTTATTTCCTCCTAAGAACACTGAAGCTTTCTTT
TRBV12-3/TRBV12-4,12,TRBJ1-1,-,few,CASSFRGTEAFF,TGTGCCAGCAGTTTCAGGGGCACTGAAGCTTTCTTT
TRBV27,15,TRBJ1-1,-,-,CASSPLGGGVTEAFF,TGTGCCAGCAGTCCCCTGGGAGGGGGTGTCACTGAAGCTTTCTTT
TRBV12-3/TRBV12-4,13,TRBJ1-1,-,-,CASRPTTNTEAFF,TGTGCCAGCAGGCCAACAACGAACACTGAAGCTTTCTTT
TRBV28,15,TRBJ2-6,-,-,CASSLRRAGANVLTF,TGTGCCAGCAGTTTAAGAAGAGCTGGGGCCAACGTCCTGACTTTC
TRBV6-2/TRBV6-3,13,TRBJ2-1,-,-,CASSYLRDNEQFF,TGTGCCAGCAGTTATTTGCGGGATAATGAGCAGTTCTTC
TRBV6-5,14,TRBJ2-3,-,-,CASTVAEASGEQYF,TGTGCCAGCACCGTAGCGGAGGCCTCGGGCGAGCAGTATTTT
TRBV5-4,17,TRBJ2-1,TRBD2,once,CASSPGSGRGTYNEQFF,TGTGCCAGCAGCCCCGGTAGCGGGAGGGGGACCTACAATGAGCAGTTCTTC
TRBV10-3,17,TRBJ2-2,TRBD2,-,CAISEFTSGENTGELFF,TGTGCCATCAGTGAATTCACTAGCGGGGAGAACACCGGGGAGCTGTTTTTT
TRBV4-1,15,TRBJ2-2,TRBD1,-,CASSRGQGLVGELFF,TGCGCCAGCAGCCGCGGACAGGGGCTCGTCGGGGAGCTGTTTTTT
TRBV18,15,TRBJ1-2,TRBD1,-,CASSPLPGTGTGYTF,TGTGCCAGCTCACCGTTACCGGGGACAGGGACCGGCTACACCTTC
TRBV11-2,17,TRBJ2-1,TRBD2,-,CASSLFILLAGENEQFF,TGTGCCAGCAGCTTATTCATCTTGCTAGCGGGAGAGAATGAGCAGTTCTTC